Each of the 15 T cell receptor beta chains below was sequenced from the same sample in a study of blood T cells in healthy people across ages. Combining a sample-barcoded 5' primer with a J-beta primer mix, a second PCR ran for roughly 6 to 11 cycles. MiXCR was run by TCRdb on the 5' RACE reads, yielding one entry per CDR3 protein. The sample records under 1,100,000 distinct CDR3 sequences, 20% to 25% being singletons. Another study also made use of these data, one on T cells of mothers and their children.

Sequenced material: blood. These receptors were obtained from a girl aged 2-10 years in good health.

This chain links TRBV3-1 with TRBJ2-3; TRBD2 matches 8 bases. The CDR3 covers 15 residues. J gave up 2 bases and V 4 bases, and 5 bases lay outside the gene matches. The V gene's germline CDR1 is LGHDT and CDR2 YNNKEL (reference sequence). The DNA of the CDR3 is TGTGCCAGCAGCCCGAGGACTAGCATCACAGATACGCAGTATTTT. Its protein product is CASSPRTSITDTQYF.

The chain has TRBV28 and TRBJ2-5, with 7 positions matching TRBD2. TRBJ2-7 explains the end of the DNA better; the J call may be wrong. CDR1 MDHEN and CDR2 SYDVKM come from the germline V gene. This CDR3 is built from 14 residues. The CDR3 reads CASSFAGEQYEQYF. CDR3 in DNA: TGTGCCAGCAGTTTCGCGGGAGAACAGTACGAGCAGTACTTC.

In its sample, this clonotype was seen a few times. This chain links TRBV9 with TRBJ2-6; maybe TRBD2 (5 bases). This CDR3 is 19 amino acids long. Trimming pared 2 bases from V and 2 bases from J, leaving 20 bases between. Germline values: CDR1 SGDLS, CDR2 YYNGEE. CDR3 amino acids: CASSVGLYGAEPGANVLTF. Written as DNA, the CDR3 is TGTGCCAGCAGCGTCGGTTTATACGGAGCGGAACCTGGGGCCAACGTCCTGACTTTC.

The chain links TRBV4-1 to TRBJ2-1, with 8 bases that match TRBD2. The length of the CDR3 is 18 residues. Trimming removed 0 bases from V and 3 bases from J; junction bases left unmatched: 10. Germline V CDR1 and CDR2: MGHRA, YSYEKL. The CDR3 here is CASSQESLRREDYNEQFF. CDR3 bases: TGCGCCAGCAGCCAAGAGAGTCTTCGGCGGGAGGACTACAATGAGCAGTTCTTC.

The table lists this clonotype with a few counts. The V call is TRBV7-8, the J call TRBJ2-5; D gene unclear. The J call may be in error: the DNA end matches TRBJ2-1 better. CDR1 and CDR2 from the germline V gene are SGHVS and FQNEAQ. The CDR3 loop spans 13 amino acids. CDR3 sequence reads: CASSLGDPRLQFF. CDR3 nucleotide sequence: TGTGCCAGCAGCTTAGGAGACCCGCGTCTTCAGTTCTTC.

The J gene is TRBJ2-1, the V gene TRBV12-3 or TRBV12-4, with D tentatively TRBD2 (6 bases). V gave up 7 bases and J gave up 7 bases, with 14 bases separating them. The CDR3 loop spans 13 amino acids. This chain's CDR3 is CASKLSEGNEQFF. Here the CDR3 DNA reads TGTGCCAGCAAGTTATCGGAGGGGAATGAGCAGTTCTTC.

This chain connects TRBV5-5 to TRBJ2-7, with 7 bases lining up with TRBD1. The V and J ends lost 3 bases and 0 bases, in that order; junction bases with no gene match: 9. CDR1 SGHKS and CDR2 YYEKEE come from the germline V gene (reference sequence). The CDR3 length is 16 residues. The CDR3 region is CASSSQTSGGSYEQYF. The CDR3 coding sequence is TGTGCCAGCAGCTCGCAAACCTCAGGGGGCTCCTACGAGCAGTACTTC.

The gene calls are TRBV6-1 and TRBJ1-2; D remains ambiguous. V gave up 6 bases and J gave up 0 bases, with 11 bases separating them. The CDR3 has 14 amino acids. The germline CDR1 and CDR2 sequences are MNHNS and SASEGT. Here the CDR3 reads CASRRHGANYGYTF. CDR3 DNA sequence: TGTGCCAGCAGAAGACATGGAGCTAACTATGGCTACACCTTC.

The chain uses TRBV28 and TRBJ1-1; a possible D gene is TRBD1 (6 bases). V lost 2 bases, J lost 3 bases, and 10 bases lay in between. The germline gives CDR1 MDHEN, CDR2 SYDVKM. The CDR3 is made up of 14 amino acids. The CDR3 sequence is CASSLRGAYTEAFF. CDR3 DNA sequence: TGTGCCAGCAGTTTACGGGGGGCATACACTGAAGCTTTCTTT.

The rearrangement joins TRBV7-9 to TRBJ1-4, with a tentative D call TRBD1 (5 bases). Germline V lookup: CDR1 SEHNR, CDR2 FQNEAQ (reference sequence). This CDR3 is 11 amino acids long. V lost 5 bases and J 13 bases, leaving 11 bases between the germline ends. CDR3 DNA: TGTGCCAGCAGCATCCGGGGGGGACTGTTTTTT. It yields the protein CASSIRGGLFF.

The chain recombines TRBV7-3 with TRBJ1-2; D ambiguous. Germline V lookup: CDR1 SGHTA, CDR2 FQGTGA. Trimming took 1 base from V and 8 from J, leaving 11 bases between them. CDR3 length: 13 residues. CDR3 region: CASSLSRIDGYTF. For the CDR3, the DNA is TGTGCCAGCAGCTTAAGTCGCATTGACGGCTACACCTTC.

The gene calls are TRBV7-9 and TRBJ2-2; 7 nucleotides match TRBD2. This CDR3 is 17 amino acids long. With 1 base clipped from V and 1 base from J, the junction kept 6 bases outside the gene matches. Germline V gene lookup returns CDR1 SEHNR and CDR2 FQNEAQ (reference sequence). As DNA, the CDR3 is TGTGCCAGCAGCTTAGAGGCTAGCGGACTGAACACCGGGGAGCTGTTTTTT. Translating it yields CASSLEASGLNTGELFF.

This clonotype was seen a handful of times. The CDR3 loop reads CSVTDSNTGELFF. CDR3 sequence (DNA): TGCAGCGTGACAGATTCGAACACCGGGGAGCTGTTTTTT. The V call is TRBV29-1, the J call TRBJ2-2; TRBD1 is a possible D gene (5 bases). The CDR3 totals 13 residues. The V and J ends lost 6 bases and 0 bases respectively, with 8 bases between them. The germline V gene has CDR1 SQVTM and CDR2 ANQGSEA.

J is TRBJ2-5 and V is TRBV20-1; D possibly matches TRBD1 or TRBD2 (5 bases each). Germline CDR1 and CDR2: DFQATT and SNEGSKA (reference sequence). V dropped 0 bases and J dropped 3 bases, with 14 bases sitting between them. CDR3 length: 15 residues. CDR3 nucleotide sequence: TGCAGTGCTAGAGAACCGGGACGTATAGAAGAGACCCAGTACTTC. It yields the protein CSAREPGRIEETQYF.

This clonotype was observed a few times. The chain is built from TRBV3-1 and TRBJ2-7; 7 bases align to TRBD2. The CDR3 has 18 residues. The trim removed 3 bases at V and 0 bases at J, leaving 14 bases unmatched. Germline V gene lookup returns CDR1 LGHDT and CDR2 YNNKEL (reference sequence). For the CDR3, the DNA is TGTGCCAGCAGCCATACTTCGAAGTATCGCGGGGGCTCCTACGAGCAGTACTTC. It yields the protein CASSHTSKYRGGSYEQYF.